A single sample gave rise to the 13 T cell receptor beta chains below, sequenced in a study of sequential checkpoint blockade in melanoma. The treatment is: randomized to nivolumab then ipilimumab (arm A) or the reverse (arm B). Generated by immunoSEQ multiplex PCR, the TCRdb table keeps only in-frame clones and is missing some. The sample includes roughly 5,100 clones, over 70% of them seen just once. Source: CD8+ T cells sorted from blood (inferred from file names), taken from a patient given nivolumab and ipilimumab in sequence. Receptors were obtained from a human patient with melanoma. Some clones in this sample may be carry-over from other donors' samples.

CDR3 region: CASSPSGVTLNIQYF. The CDR3 DNA is TGTGCCAGCAGTCCTAGCGGGGTTACTCTAAACATTCAGTACTTC. The rearrangement joins TRBV27 to TRBJ2-4, with 9 bases fitting TRBD2. CDR3 length: 15 amino acids. J lost 6 bases, V lost 5 bases, and 8 bases had no gene match. CDR1 and CDR2 from the germline V gene are MNHEY and SMNVEV (reference sequence).

This CDR3 is CASSQDGTGAYEQYF. CDR3 in DNA: TGCGCCAGCAGCCAAGATGGGACAGGGGCCTACGAGCAGTACTTC. J is TRBJ2-7 and V is TRBV4-3, with 10 nucleotides matching TRBD1. CDR3 length equals 15 residues. In germline, CDR1 is LGHNA, CDR2 YSLEER. Trimming cost V 0 bases and J 2 bases; bases outside gene matches: 1.

This clone was counted between two and nine times. The V call is TRBV4-3, the J call TRBJ2-7; D ambiguous. The V end lost 0 bases, the J end lost 5 bases, and 8 bases lay between the germline ends. From germline, CDR1 is LGHNA and CDR2 YSLEER. This CDR3 has 13 amino acids. DNA for the CDR3: TGCGCCAGCAGCCAAGAGGGCTGGGACGAGCAGTACTTC. Encoded protein: CASSQEGWDEQYF.

The chain recombines TRBV15 with TRBJ1-5; 7 bases agree with TRBD1. The length of the CDR3 is 16 residues. Germline V gene data show CDR1 as LNHNV and CDR2 as YYDKDF (reference sequence). J gave up 3 bases and V 0 bases, and 5 bases lay outside the gene matches. The CDR3 protein is CATSRDGDSYNQPQHF. CDR3 DNA sequence: TGTGCCACCAGCAGAGATGGGGACAGCTACAATCAGCCCCAGCATTTT.

The rearrangement joins TRBV7-9 to TRBJ2-3; tentatively, D is TRBD1 (5 bases). V shed 4 bases and J shed 4 bases, with 18 bases lying between them. The CDR3 spans 16 residues. Per the germline V gene, CDR1 is SEHNR and CDR2 is FQNEAQ (reference sequence). The CDR3 coding sequence is TGTGCCAGCAGCTCCGTGACACCCGGACATGCAGATACGCAGTATTTT. Protein sequence: CASSSVTPGHADTQYF. Based on the CDR3 plus reference TRBV7-9 and TRBJ2-3, the full variable domain is DTGVSQNPRHKITKRGQNVTFRCDPISEHNRLYWYRQTLGQGPEFLTYFQNEAQLEKSRLLSDRFSAERPKGSFSTLEIQRTEQGDSAMYLCASSSVTPGHADTQYFGPGTRLTVL.

The V and J genes are TRBV5-4 and TRBJ2-7; weak D call: TRBD2 (6 bases). V was shortened by 5 bases and J by 2 bases, with 17 bases between the two germline ends. The V gene's germline CDR1 is SGHNT and CDR2 YYREEE (reference sequence). The CDR3 spans 15 residues. CDR3 protein: CASRRGGVRPYEQYF. DNA of the CDR3: TGTGCCAGCAGGAGGGGCGGGGTCAGGCCCTACGAGCAGTACTTC.

The chain uses TRBV4-1 and TRBJ2-7; D call uncertain. The CDR3 consists of 15 residues. V lost 4 bases to trimming and J lost 2 bases, with 15 bases between them. Germline assignment: CDR1 MGHRA and CDR2 YSYEKL. This CDR3 is CASSPSVLAPYEQYF. For the CDR3, the DNA is TGCGCCAGCAGCCCATCGGTCTTAGCCCCCTACGAGCAGTACTTC.

V is TRBV2 and J is TRBJ1-2, with D possibly being TRBD1 (6 bases). Germline values: CDR1 SNHLY, CDR2 FYNNEI. The CDR3 is 16 amino acids. Trimming removed 2 bases at V and 6 bases at J, with 19 bases between. CDR3 nucleotide sequence: TGTGCCAGCAGTGAATTTCTTTGGGGGGGCAGGGATGGCTACACCTTC. This encodes CASSEFLWGGRDGYTF.

The chain employs TRBV29-1 and TRBJ1-2; no definite D call. This CDR3 region has 11 residues. Per the germline V gene, CDR1 is SQVTM and CDR2 is ANQGSEA. Trimming cost V 7 bases and J 1 base, with 7 bases left between them. CDR3 in amino acids: CSAGVNYGYTF. In DNA, the CDR3 is TGCAGCGCCGGGGTTAACTATGGCTACACCTTC.

This clone was observed a handful of times. The rearrangement links TRBV4-1 to TRBJ2-7, with TRBD2 identical over 7 bases. With 3 bases clipped from V and 2 bases from J, the junction kept 7 bases outside the gene matches. CDR3 length: 15 amino acids. Germline V gives CDR1 MGHRA, CDR2 YSYEKL. CDR3 protein: CASSHQAGSTYEQYF. As DNA, the CDR3 is TGCGCCAGCAGCCACCAAGCGGGATCGACCTACGAGCAGTACTTC.

The genes are TRBV4-1 and TRBJ2-1; D uncertain. This CDR3 contains 13 residues. Germline V gene sequence: CDR1 MGHRA, CDR2 YSYEKL. Trimming removed 5 bases from V and 0 bases from J, with 5 bases in between. DNA of the CDR3: TGCGCCAGCAGCTCCCGCTCCTACAATGAGCAGTTCTTC. As protein: CASSSRSYNEQFF.

V and J are TRBV7-3 and TRBJ1-1, with D perhaps matching TRBD1 (6 bases). V lost 5 bases to trimming and J lost 5 bases, with 12 bases between them. The CDR3 has 13 residues. The germline CDR1 and CDR2 sequences are SGHTA and FQGTGA. CDR3 bases: TGTGCCAGCAGCCTTGGACAGAGGACTGAAGCTTTCTTT. Protein product: CASSLGQRTEAFF.

As to this clone: Germline is not matched at one junction end, which may reflect a read error. J is TRBJ1-2 and V is TRBV7-9; 10 bases map to TRBD1. The germline V gene has CDR1 SEHNR and CDR2 FQNEAQ (reference sequence). CDR3 length: 12 amino acids. The CDR3 loop is CASSLEDRGYAF. DNA of the CDR3: TGTGCCAGCAGCTTAGAGGACAGGGGGTATGCCTTC.